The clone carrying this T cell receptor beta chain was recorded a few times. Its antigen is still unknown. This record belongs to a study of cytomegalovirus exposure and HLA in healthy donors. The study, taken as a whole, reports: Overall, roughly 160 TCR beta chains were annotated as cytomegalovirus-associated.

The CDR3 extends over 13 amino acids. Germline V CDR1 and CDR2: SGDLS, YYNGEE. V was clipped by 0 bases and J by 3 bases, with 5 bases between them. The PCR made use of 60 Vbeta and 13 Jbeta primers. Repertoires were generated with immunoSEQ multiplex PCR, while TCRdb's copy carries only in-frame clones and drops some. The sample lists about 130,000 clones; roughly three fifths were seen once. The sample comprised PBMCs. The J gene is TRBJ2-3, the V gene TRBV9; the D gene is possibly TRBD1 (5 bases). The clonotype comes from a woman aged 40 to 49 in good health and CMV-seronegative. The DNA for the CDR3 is TGTGCCAGCAGCGTAGACAGGACAGATACGCAGTATTTT. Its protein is CASSVDRTDTQYF.